This T cell receptor beta chain was identified in a study of shared clonotypes between healthy human individuals (dated by TCRdb to about 2020). The study in broad terms: Three men and a couple of women, aged 18 to 49 years, made up the cohort. For each donor, three plates each were used for CD4 naive and CD4 memory, two plates were used for CD8 naive, and one plate was used for CD8 memory. Blood TCR repertoires of about 5 healthy adults were deeply sequenced to estimate repertoire size and the extent of clonotype sharing between individuals. To increase sequencing depth and limit assay-specific biases, TCR repertoire library preparation and sequencing were carried out by different laboratories using diverse techniques. Leukapheresis yielded between about 0.85 and 9 billion PBMCs per donor. The paper's findings and limits, for the study overall: Compared with non-shared clonotypes, the clonotypes found in all four sorted-subset donors had higher generation probabilities. Estimated clonotype richness was generally larger for naive than for memory subsets. Only blood was sampled, and tissue TCR repertoires likely differ from those in blood. Rarefaction of sorted-subset datasets indicated incomplete sequencing despite the large sequencing depth. The small number of donors limited the genetic and exposure-history diversity represented. Based on pairwise subsampling, the degree of clonotype sharing among donors was expected to be affected by sequencing depth. Across a few donors, approximately 5% of naive CD4, 3% to 3.5% of naive CD8, approximately 2.5% of memory CD4, and 0.3% to 0.45% of memory CD8 clonotypes were shared.

Using the deep immunoSEQ assay, TCR CDR3 regions were amplified from genomic DNA by multiplex PCR. Extracted genomic DNA from each cell subset was spread evenly across all wells of several immunoSEQ 96-well plates, with each plate serving as a replicate. For sorted subsets, around 200 ng genomic DNA, equal to 30,000 or so T cell genomes, was loaded into each replicate PCR. Purified libraries were quantified with a Qubit 3.0 fluorometer, sized on a Bioanalyzer 2100, and re-quantified with the KAPA Library Quantification kit. Every immunoSEQ 96-well plate was sequenced on a dedicated single-read 150-cycle Illumina NextSeq 550 flow cell. From the authors' description of their analysis: Because the immunoSEQ output held only junctional sequences and lacked quality scores, the filtering could not match the filtering applied to full-length reads. Sequences were annotated with PyIR, a Python wrapper for IgBLAST v1.9, and V/J genes and CDR3 were assigned using IMGT germline references. Any read was removed if the V/J assignment was weak (E-value above 1e-6), the CDR3 was missing, or the read contained stop codons, out-of-frame junctions, or ambiguous translated residues. V3J clonotypes were defined as sequences sharing an identical inferred V gene, J gene, and CDR3 amino acid sequence. Percentage overlap between repertoires was calculated by dividing the number of shared unique clonotypes by the size of the smaller repertoire. Three approaches were used to assess repertoire richness: RTK rarefaction, the Chao1 estimator, and Recon v2.1 estimates of unobserved clonotypes. Generation probabilities for all TCRbeta clonotypes obtained by the gDNA method from several donors were computed using OLGA. This immuneACCESS table, as held by TCRdb, lists in-frame sequences with V and J called but not all clones. Of the missing ones, under half trace to an unresolved V gene in checked studies; the others have no known cause. That table supplies the V and J calls and clone size; D and trimming were determined from the DNA. In this sample the table shows some 1 million clones, more than 65% of which occur a single time. Approximately 1.5% of the sample goes to the ten largest clones.

Healthy HIV-negative adults with no recently reported acute infections or vaccinations were included as donors. Every donor was a Caucasian adult residing in Nashville, Tennessee, USA. CD4+ T cells were enriched by magnetic negative selection; naive cells were then positively selected on CD45RA, and the negative fraction formed the memory subset. Blood was collected by leukapheresis, and PBMCs were isolated by Ficoll-Histopaque density gradient centrifugation and then cryopreserved in liquid nitrogen vapor phase. Analytical flow cytometry was used to check the purity and quantity of every magnetically sorted T cell population. Each sorted fraction had its genomic DNA isolated and then quantified by UV absorbance on a Nanodrop 2000c. Note on this clone: Its target antigen remains unknown. The sample holds no much larger clone one base away, and base qualities are not on file.

The CDR3 holds 14 amino acids from the cysteine to the phenylalanine. The sequence is cut down to CDR3 DNA, 42 bases in frame from base 1. V is cut by 0 bases and J by 1 base, and the space between the germline ends is 10 bases. From the germline V gene (reference sequence), CDR1 is GTSNPN and CDR2 is SVGIG. The specimen was memory CD4+ T cells sorted from blood. Reading the label with the study, this specimen's cell subset or site is: CD45RA-negative fraction. The sequence is built from TRBV30 and TRBJ2-7; matching of 5 bases hints at TRBD1 as the D gene. The receptor was derived from a man between 18 and 35 years old in good health. The CDR3 has the sequence CAWSVGVNSYEQYF. The DNA sequence reads TGTGCCTGGAGTGTAGGGGTCAATTCCTACGAGCAGTACTTC.